A few counts support the clone carrying this T cell receptor beta chain. Antigen unknown. Individual cDNA molecules were tagged with unique molecular identifiers, the study reported. TCRdb recomputed calls from the 5' RACE reads with MiXCR, one row per CDR3 protein. The sample lists about 83,000 distinct CDR3 sequences, roughly a tenth occurring once. The data belong to a study of early T cells in non-severe SARS-CoV-2 infection. Across the whole study: Unsorted whole blood bulk RNA was sequenced, with unpaired chains. Study-level findings and limits: Comparison of clonotypes with VDJdb favored anti-spike CD8 responses while missing private and CD4 specificities.

The CDR3 is 14 residues long. The V and J ends lost 1 base and 3 bases respectively, with 9 bases between them. CDR1 SGHVS and CDR2 FQNEAQ come from the germline V gene. This chain connects TRBV7-8 to TRBJ1-2; D may be TRBD1 (6 bases). This clonotype was sampled from an adult who was a healthcare worker with PCR-confirmed SARS-CoV-2 infection or an uninfected control (not recorded which). The sequences come from whole blood, collected at baseline. DNA of the CDR3: TGTGCCAGCAGCTTAGGGACAGAGTACTATGGCTACACCTTC. Amino acids: CASSLGTEYYGYTF.